A single sample gave rise to the 28 T cell receptor beta chains below, sequenced in a study of blood T cell repertoires in COVID-19. Generated by immunoSEQ multiplex PCR, the TCRdb table keeps only in-frame clones and is missing some. This sample yields about 210,000 clones, of which 80% to 90% are seen a single time; around 2.3% belongs to the top ten. The sequencing input was peripheral blood. These receptors all come from a woman between 35 and 50 years old with active or convalescent COVID-19.

The rearrangement uses TRBV10-1 and TRBJ2-2; 7 bases line up with TRBD1. V dropped 3 bases and J dropped 2; count of bases not matched to a gene: 3. Germline V CDR1 and CDR2: WNHNN, SYGVQD (reference sequence). This CDR3 has 15 amino acids. This CDR3 reads CASSDTGANTGELFF. The CDR3 DNA is TGCGCCAGCAGTGACACAGGGGCTAACACCGGGGAGCTGTTTTTT.

CDR3 amino acids: CASSLGPEFF. Here the CDR3 DNA reads TGTGCCAGCAGTTTGGGGCCGGAGTTCTTC. The V gene is TRBV12-3 or TRBV12-4, the J gene TRBJ2-1; TRBD1 might be the D (5 bases). This CDR3 is 10 amino acids long. V was clipped by 3 bases and J by 14 bases, with 8 bases between them.

This clone was detected once. The chain uses TRBV10-3 and TRBJ1-2; D perhaps matches TRBD1 (5 bases). V lost 8 bases and J lost 0, with 10 bases in between. From germline, CDR1 is ENHRY and CDR2 SYGVKD. This CDR3 comprises 13 residues. CDR3 nucleotide sequence: TGTGCCATCTTACAGGAGCCTAACTATGGCTACACCTTC. Its protein is CAILQEPNYGYTF.

J is TRBJ1-1 and V is TRBV9; 12 bases are shared with TRBD1. The CDR3 runs 18 residues. V dropped 2 bases and J dropped 1; count of bases not matched to a gene: 9. Germline CDR1 is SGDLS and CDR2 is YYNGEE. The CDR3 sequence is CASSVGTGGGIGNTEAFF. CDR3 DNA sequence: TGTGCCAGCAGCGTCGGGACAGGGGGCGGTATAGGGAACACTGAAGCTTTCTTT.

The chain joins TRBV27 to TRBJ2-1; 11 nucleotides line up with TRBD2. CDR1 and CDR2 (germline): MNHEY, SMNVEV (reference sequence). The CDR3 is made up of 17 amino acids. Trimming at V came to 5 bases and at J to 0 bases, leaving 6 bases not matched to a gene. The CDR3 DNA sequence: TGTGCCAGCAGTGCTTCTAGCGGGGGGCTCTCCTACAATGAGCAGTTCTTC. It encodes CASSASSGGLSYNEQFF.

The genes are TRBV19 and TRBJ2-5, with TRBD2 matching 9 bases. Germline loops: CDR1 LNHDA, CDR2 SQIVND (reference sequence). V was clipped by 1 base and J by 5 bases; unmatched bases: 2. This CDR3 spans 14 amino acids. The CDR3 loop reads CASSIGTSDETQYF. For the CDR3, the DNA is TGTGCCAGTAGTATAGGGACTAGCGACGAGACCCAGTACTTC.

V is TRBV2 and J is TRBJ1-5; TRBD1 matches 9 bases. Germline lookup yields CDR1 SNHLY and CDR2 FYNNEI. The CDR3 spans 16 residues. V dropped 2 bases and J dropped 5; count of bases not matched to a gene: 7. CDR3 loop: CASSEIRTGADQPQHF. DNA of the CDR3: TGTGCCAGCAGTGAAATAAGGACAGGGGCGGATCAGCCCCAGCATTTT.

The V gene is TRBV6-5, the J gene TRBJ1-2; no firm D call. The germline V gene encodes CDR1 MNHEY and CDR2 SVGAGI. V was pared by 6 bases and J by 0 bases, with 5 bases between. The CDR3 runs 12 residues. The CDR3 region has the DNA TGTGCCAGCAGGGGCCCTAACTATGGCTACACCTTC. This codes for CASRGPNYGYTF.

J is TRBJ2-5 and V is TRBV12-5, with 8 bases lining up with TRBD1. The CDR3 consists of 14 residues. Germline CDR1 LGHNT, CDR2 FRNRAP. Trimming at V came to 6 bases and at J to 4 bases, leaving 7 bases not matched to a gene. The CDR3 DNA is TGTGCTAGTGGACCTGGACAGGGTGCAGAGACCCAGTACTTC. Translation gives CASGPGQGAETQYF.

The chain combines TRBV11-3 with TRBJ1-1; the match to TRBD1 covers 7 bases. CDR1 is SGHNT, CDR2 YENEEA, per germline. There are 14 residues in the CDR3. Trimming took 5 bases from V and 8 from J; bases not matched to a gene: 11. The CDR3 loop is CASSKPGQMTEAFF. The DNA of the CDR3 is TGTGCCAGCAGCAAGCCGGGACAGATGACAGAAGCTTTCTTT.

The rearrangement joins TRBV19 to TRBJ1-5; D unresolved. The CDR3 is made up of 15 amino acids. Trimming took 3 bases from V and 2 from J, leaving 11 bases between them. Germline assignment: CDR1 LNHDA and CDR2 SQIVND (reference sequence). The CDR3 DNA sequence: TGTGCCAGTAGTATTTTTCCGTATGGCAATCAGCCCCAGCATTTT. Translation gives CASSIFPYGNQPQHF.

The chain recombines TRBV4-1 with TRBJ2-3; a weak D match, TRBD2 (6 bases). CDR1 and CDR2 from the germline V gene are MGHRA and YSYEKL. Between the trimmed V and J ends, which lost 4 bases and 0 bases, there was a span of 11 bases. The CDR3 has 15 amino acids. DNA for the CDR3: TGCGCCAGCAGCCCTAGCGAGACTAGCACAGATACGCAGTATTTT. The encoded protein is CASSPSETSTDTQYF.

The V and J genes are TRBV19 and TRBJ2-5; 7 bases map to TRBD2. This CDR3 spans 13 amino acids. Germline loops: CDR1 LNHDA, CDR2 SQIVND (reference sequence). The ends lost 7 bases at V and 3 bases at J; junction bases unmatched: 5. The CDR3 DNA reads as TGTGCCAGTAACGGCGGGGGAGAAGAGACCCAGTACTTC. The encoded protein is CASNGGGEETQYF.

The chain has TRBV7-6 and TRBJ1-1; 8 bases are shared with TRBD1. The germline V gene has CDR1 SGHVS and CDR2 FNYEAQ. The CDR3 is made up of 13 amino acids. V lost 7 bases to trimming and J lost 1 base; unmatched junction nucleotides: 2. The CDR3 reads CASKGQGNTEAFF. The DNA for the CDR3 is TGTGCCAGCAAAGGACAGGGGAACACTGAAGCTTTCTTT.

The V and J genes are TRBV30 and TRBJ2-7, with 9 nucleotides matching TRBD1. This CDR3 contains 16 residues. V lost 4 bases and J lost 0; bases outside the gene matches: 10. Germline-derived CDR1 and CDR2 are GTSNPN and SVGIG (reference sequence). In DNA form, the CDR3 reads TGTGCCTGGACCCCCCGGGACAGGGTGGGCTCCTACGAGCAGTACTTC. Amino acids: CAWTPRDRVGSYEQYF.

The chain uses TRBV14 and TRBJ2-5; TRBD2 aligns across 7 bases. CDR3 length equals 18 residues. Germline loops: CDR1 SGHDN, CDR2 FVKESK. V gave up 0 bases and J gave up 5 bases; unmatched junction bases: 15. The CDR3 DNA sequence: TGTGCCAGCAGCCAAGAACTCCCTACGGCGGGAGTCGGGGAGACCCAGTACTTC. It encodes CASSQELPTAGVGETQYF. The whole variable domain, remainder taken from reference TRBV14 and TRBJ2-5, is EAGVTQFPSHSVIEKGQTVTLRCDPISGHDNLYWYRRVMGKEIKFLLHFVKESKQDESGMPNNRFLAERTGGTYSTLKVQPAELEDSGVYFCASSQELPTAGVGETQYFGPGTRLLVL.

The chain links TRBV24-1 to TRBJ2-5, with a weak D call TRBD2 (7 bases). The CDR3 sequence is 13 residues long. V was shortened by 4 bases and J by 4 bases, with 9 bases between the two germline ends. From germline, CDR1 is KGHDR and CDR2 SFDVKD. The CDR3 reads CATSDGGLETQYF. The CDR3 region has the DNA TGTGCCACCAGTGACGGGGGGCTAGAGACCCAGTACTTC.

The chain joins TRBV7-9 to TRBJ2-7, with D possibly being TRBD1 (7 bases). Germline-derived CDR1 and CDR2 are SEHNR and FQNEAQ (reference sequence). Trimming removed 1 base from V and 1 base from J, with 14 bases in between. The CDR3 covers 16 residues. The DNA of the CDR3 is TGTGCCAGCAGCTTAGAGGGGGCCGCGGGGTCCTACGAGCAGTACTTC. Translated, it gives CASSLEGAAGSYEQYF. The whole variable domain, remainder taken from reference TRBV7-9 and TRBJ2-7, is DTGVSQNPRHKITKRGQNVTFRCDPISEHNRLYWYRQTLGQGPEFLTYFQNEAQLEKSRLLSDRFSAERPKGSFSTLEIQRTEQGDSAMYLCASSLEGAAGSYEQYFGPGTRLTVT.

This rearrangement joins TRBV6-6 to TRBJ1-5, with a tentative D call TRBD1 (6 bases). CDR3 length: 15 residues. Trimming cost V 2 bases and J 6 bases, with 14 bases left between them. The germline V gene encodes CDR1 MNHNY and CDR2 SVGAGI (reference sequence). The CDR3 sequence is CASSYAQGVAQPQHF. DNA of the CDR3: TGTGCCAGCAGTTACGCACAGGGCGTAGCTCAGCCCCAGCATTTT.

The rearrangement uses TRBV18 and TRBJ1-1; tentative D call: TRBD1 (6 bases). Germline assignment: CDR1 KGHSH and CDR2 LQKENI. V shed 2 bases and J shed 11 bases, with 21 bases lying between them. The CDR3 loop spans 15 amino acids. DNA of the CDR3: TGTGCCAGCTCACCAACCGGGACACCAGGAAAGGGGGCTTTCTTT. Protein product: CASSPTGTPGKGAFF.

This chain joins TRBV14 and TRBJ1-4; D is unclear. The CDR3 sequence is 15 residues long. Per germline, CDR1 SGHDN and CDR2 FVKESK. Between the trimmed V and J ends, which lost 7 bases and 8 bases, there was a span of 20 bases. The CDR3 DNA reads TGTGCCAGCACCGGCCTGTTACAGTTACGGGAAAAACTGTTTTTT. It translates to CASTGLLQLREKLFF.

V gene TRBV27 combines with J gene TRBJ1-6, with D unresolved. The germline V gene has CDR1 MNHEY and CDR2 SMNVEV (reference sequence). V was pared by 2 bases and J by 6 bases, with 2 bases between. The CDR3 extends over 12 amino acids. As DNA, the CDR3 is TGTGCCAGCAGTTTACGTAATTCACCCCTCCACTTT. Amino acid sequence: CASSLRNSPLHF.

The V call is TRBV5-4, the J call TRBJ2-1; D possibly corresponds to TRBD1 (7 bases). From germline, CDR1 is SGHNT and CDR2 YYREEE (reference sequence). V lost 4 bases to trimming and J lost 8 bases, with 16 bases between them. The CDR3 covers 14 residues. The CDR3 region is CASSKNRGGDEQFF. In nucleotides, the CDR3 is TGTGCCAGCAGCAAAAACAGGGGAGGAGATGAGCAGTTCTTC.

This clone was observed once. The genes are TRBV11-3 and TRBJ2-7, with D possibly TRBD1 on 5 matching bases. Trimming pared 1 base from V and 3 bases from J, leaving 13 bases between. Germline CDR1 and CDR2: SGHNT and YENEEA. The CDR3 consists of 15 residues. CDR3 DNA sequence: TGTGCCAGCAGCTTAGGGGGCACGGATAACTACGAGCAGTACTTC. This encodes CASSLGGTDNYEQYF.

This chain uses TRBV2 with TRBJ2-5, with TRBD2 matching over 11 bases. V was pared by 3 bases and J by 4 bases, with 4 bases of the junction left unmatched. The CDR3 length is 15 residues. Germline V gene sequence: CDR1 SNHLY, CDR2 FYNNEI. The CDR3, as DNA: TGTGCCAGCAGTGACCTAGCGGGGGGCAGAGAGACCCAGTACTTC. This gives the protein CASSDLAGGRETQYF. The full variable domain, with the rest looked up from reference TRBV2 and TRBJ2-5, is EPEVTQTPSHQVTQMGQEVILRCVPISNHLYFYWYRQILGQKVEFLVSFYNNEISEKSEIFDDQFSVERPDGSNFTLKIRSTKLEDSAMYFCASSDLAGGRETQYFGPGTRLLVL.

J is TRBJ1-2 and V is TRBV28, with unresolved D. Per the germline V gene, CDR1 is MDHEN and CDR2 is SYDVKM. Between the trimmed V and J ends, which lost 7 bases and 4 bases, there was a span of 19 bases. The CDR3 has 15 residues. CDR3 amino acids: CASMIAGGWSYGYTF. DNA for the CDR3: TGTGCCAGCATGATTGCCGGAGGGTGGAGCTATGGCTACACCTTC.

The DNA of the CDR3 is TGTGCCAGCAGGCCCCCGGGACAGTATTCTTACACCTTC. Translated, it gives CASRPPGQYSYTF. J is TRBJ1-2 and V is TRBV5-6, with 7 bases lining up with TRBD1. The CDR3 runs to 13 residues. Germline CDR1 reads SGHDT; CDR2 reads YYEEEE. Unmatched junction bases numbered 12, after V lost 5 bases and J lost 11 bases.

The chain employs TRBV14 and TRBJ2-7; possibly TRBD1 for D (6 bases). The CDR3 runs 15 residues. V shed 6 bases and J shed 4 bases, with 19 bases lying between them. Germline CDR1 and CDR2: SGHDN and FVKESK. As DNA, the CDR3 is TGTGCCAGCAGACTCTCAGGGGCCTCTGTATACGAGCAGTACTTC. Translating gives CASRLSGASVYEQYF. The full variable domain, in which reference TRBV14 and TRBJ2-7 provide the parts outside the CDR3, is EAGVTQFPSHSVIEKGQTVTLRCDPISGHDNLYWYRRVMGKEIKFLLHFVKESKQDESGMPNNRFLAERTGGTYSTLKVQPAELEDSGVYFCASRLSGASVYEQYFGPGTRLTVT.